This entry describes one T cell receptor (beta chain). The target of this receptor is not known. The sample holds no much larger clone one base away, and base qualities are not on file. The data belong to a study of early T cells in non-severe SARS-CoV-2 infection (dated by TCRdb to the early 2020s). Notes on the research overall: Bulk RNA from unsorted whole blood was used for TCR sequencing, so alpha and beta chains could not be paired. The research as a whole found: VDJdb matching was skewed toward anti-spike CD8 responses and likely underestimated virus-specific expansions, missing private and CD4 specificities.

Set within a cohort of healthcare workers in London, UK, this nested case-control study involved weekly PCR testing of nasopharyngeal swabs along with blood sampling. Between 23 and 31 March 2020, the week of the UK lockdown, healthcare workers were enrolled and then followed up weekly for as long as 16 weeks. Library preparation used 5' RACE. Sequencer: NextSeq 500. In the TCR library protocol, unique molecular identifiers were attached to individual cDNA molecules to correct for PCR bias and sequencing error. TCR alpha and beta chains were both sequenced, and the abundances of alpha and beta sequences in each sample were closely correlated with each other. For the original study's pipeline: Decombinator V4 was used to annotate TCR sequences for V gene, J gene and CDR3. Expanded TCRs were defined as changing significantly between any two time points under a Poisson model with p below 0.0001. Abundances of TCRs were expressed as counts per million after normalisation to the total number of TCRs sequenced in each sample. TRAV1-2 paired with TRAJ12, TRAJ20 or TRAJ33 defined MAIT TCRs, while TRAV10 paired with TRAJ18 defined iNKT TCRs. A search of VDJdb, accessed on 1 November 2021, was run for TCRs annotated to CMV, EBV and SARS-CoV-2, with TCRs annotated for multiple antigens excluded. In TCRdb, the public reads were trimmed at Q25 with fastp and aligned with MiXCR, with productive beta chains retained. Each entry merges the rows of one CDR3 protein and shows their most common DNA and genes. TCRdb's processing, not the study's, gives the V and J calls here. The sample includes approximately 71,000 distinct CDR3 sequences, with roughly 12% observed a single time. The ten largest clones add up to 2.5% to 3% of the sample.

V and J are truncated by 0 bases and 10 bases respectively, leaving an intervening sequence of 10 bases. CDR1 and CDR2 (MNHEY, SVGEGT) derive from the germline V gene. CDR3 length: 13 amino acids, cysteine to phenylalanine. Kept here is only the CDR3 DNA, which spans 39 bases and is read in frame from base 1. This sequence uses TRBV6-2 or TRBV6-3 and TRBJ2-4, with an unclear D gene assignment. Specimen: whole blood, collected at baseline. The clonotype comes from an adult who was a healthcare worker with PCR-confirmed SARS-CoV-2 infection or an uninfected control (not recorded which). The CDR3 region reads CASSYSGVWIQYF. The DNA reads as follows: TGTGCCAGCAGTTACTCTGGGGTTTGGATTCAGTACTTC.